This TCR beta chain emerged from a study of blood T cell repertoires in COVID-19. Overall study context: The United States, Italy and Spain were the sources of the acute and convalescent COVID-19 samples. T cells, B-cell-depleted T cells, or PBMCs provided the cDNA or gDNA that served as material.

As handled by the study authors: Amplification with reference gene primers provided the estimates of nucleated cell counts. TCRdb's table, derived via immunoSEQ multiplex PCR, lists solely in-frame clones and lacks some. V and J calls and clone size are those listed in that table; D and trimming were worked out from the DNA. The table includes about 180,000 clones, about 80% detected once. Clinical history as reported by participants underpinned cohort assignment. The CDR3 loop spans 16 amino acids. Trimming removed 4 bases at V and 0 bases at J, with 15 bases between. Germline V gene sequence: CDR1 SGHNT, CDR2 YYREEE (reference sequence).

The chain recombines TRBV5-4 with TRBJ2-3, with D tentatively TRBD1 (5 bases). The sequencing sample was made of PBMCs or T cells enriched from blood (not recorded which). The sequence was obtained from a man aged 55-75 years who had been exposed to COVID-19. The CDR3 spells CASSHRQFPSTDTQYF. CDR3 nucleotide sequence: TGTGCCAGCAGCCACAGACAGTTCCCTAGCACAGATACGCAGTATTTT.